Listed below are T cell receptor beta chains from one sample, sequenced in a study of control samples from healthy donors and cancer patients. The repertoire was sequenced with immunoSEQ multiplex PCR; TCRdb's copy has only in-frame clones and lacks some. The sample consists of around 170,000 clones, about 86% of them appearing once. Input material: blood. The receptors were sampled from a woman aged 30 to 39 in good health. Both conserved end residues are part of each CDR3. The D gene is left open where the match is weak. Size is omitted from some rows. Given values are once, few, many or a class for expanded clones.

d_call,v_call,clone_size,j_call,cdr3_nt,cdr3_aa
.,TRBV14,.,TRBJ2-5,TGTGCCAGCAGCCGTGCGGGGTCAGAGACCCAGTACTTC,CASSRAGSETQYF
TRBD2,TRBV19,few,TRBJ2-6,TGTGCCACTCGGACTAGCGGGAGCACCGGGGCCAACGTCCTGACTTTC,CATRTSGSTGANVLTF
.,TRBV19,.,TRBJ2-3,TGTGCCAGTACGAGTGCTGGTTCCGCTAGCACAGATACGCAGTATTTT,CASTSAGSASTDTQYF
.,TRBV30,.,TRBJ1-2,TGTGCCTGGAGTGTACGCAGGGTACGGGCAAACTATGGCTACACCTTC,CAWSVRRVRANYGYTF
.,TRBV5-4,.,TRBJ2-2,TGTGCCAGCAGCCCGGGACGGCCTCTCACCGGGGAGCTGTTTTTT,CASSPGRPLTGELFF
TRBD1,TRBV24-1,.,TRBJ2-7,TGTGCCACCAGTGATCCCCAGACAGGGAGTTACGAGCAGTACTTC,CATSDPQTGSYEQYF
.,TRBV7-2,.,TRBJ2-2,TGTGCCAGCAGCTCCCGGTGGGGGGAGCTGTTTTTT,CASSSRWGELFF
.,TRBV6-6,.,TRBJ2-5,TGTGCCAGCAGCAACCCGGGACTCCGTGGGGAGACCCAGTACTTC,CASSNPGLRGETQYF
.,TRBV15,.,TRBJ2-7,TGTGCCACCAGCAGAGATGGACTAACCTACGAGCAGTACTTC,CATSRDGLTYEQYF
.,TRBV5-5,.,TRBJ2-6,TGTGCCAGCACCATTCCGGGACTTGGACAGGACGTCCTGACTTTC,CASTIPGLGQDVLTF
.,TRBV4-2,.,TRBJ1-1,TGTGCCAGCAGCCAAGTAGGAGACACTGAAGCTTTCTTT,CASSQVGDTEAFF
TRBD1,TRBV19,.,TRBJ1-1,TGTGCCAGTAGTTTTGGACAGGTAGTTAACACTGAAGCTTTCTTT,CASSFGQVVNTEAFF
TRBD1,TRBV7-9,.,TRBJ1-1,TGTGCCAGCAGCTTTAGAACAGGGGGCGCATTCGTGGGGGCTTTCTTT,CASSFRTGGAFVGAFF
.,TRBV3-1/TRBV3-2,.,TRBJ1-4,TGTGCCAGCAGCCAAGGGCGCAGGGGAGGGGAAAAACTGTTTTTT,CASSQGRRGGEKLFF
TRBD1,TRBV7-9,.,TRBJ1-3,TGTGCCAGCGGCAACAGGGGGGGAAACACCATATATTTT,CASGNRGGNTIYF